The clone carrying this TCR beta chain has a single count. What it recognizes is unknown. CDR3 length: 14 amino acids. In germline, CDR1 is MNHEY, CDR2 SVGAGI. The trim removed 6 bases at V and 9 bases at J, leaving 5 bases unmatched. The sample is drawn from a study of radiotherapy plus CTLA-4 blockade in lung cancer. About the study: Among enrolled patients, roughly 17% responded and 25% to 35% achieved disease control.

General study findings and limits: Once radiotherapy plus ipilimumab had been given, TCR clones derived from tumor expanded in blood. Early clone dynamics of blood T cells, plus interferon-beta, reportedly predicted response best.

The repertoire was sequenced with immunoSEQ multiplex PCR; TCRdb's copy has only in-frame clones and lacks some. The sample includes about 73,000 clones, more than 75% of them seen just once. The sequence derives from a human donor with non-small cell lung cancer that progressed on radiotherapy plus ipilimumab. The sample in question was peripheral blood, obtained from a patient treated with radiotherapy plus ipilimumab. The chain recombines TRBV6-5 with TRBJ2-1; 13 nucleotides line up with TRBD2. The CDR3 coding sequence is TGTGCCAGCAGCCTAGGACTAGCGGGAGTTGAGCAGTTCTTC. Protein sequence: CASSLGLAGVEQFF.